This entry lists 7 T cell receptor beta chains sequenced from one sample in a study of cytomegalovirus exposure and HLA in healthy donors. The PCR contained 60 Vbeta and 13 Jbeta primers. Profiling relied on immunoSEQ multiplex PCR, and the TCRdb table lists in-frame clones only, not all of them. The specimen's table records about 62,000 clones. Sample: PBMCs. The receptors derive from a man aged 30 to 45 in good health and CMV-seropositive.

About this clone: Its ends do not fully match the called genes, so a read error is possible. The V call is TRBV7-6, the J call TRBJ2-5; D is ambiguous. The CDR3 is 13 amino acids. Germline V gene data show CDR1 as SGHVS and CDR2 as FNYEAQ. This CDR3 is CASSLASQENQYF. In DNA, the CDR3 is TGTGCCAGCAGCTTAGCGAGCCAAGAGAACCAGTACTTC.

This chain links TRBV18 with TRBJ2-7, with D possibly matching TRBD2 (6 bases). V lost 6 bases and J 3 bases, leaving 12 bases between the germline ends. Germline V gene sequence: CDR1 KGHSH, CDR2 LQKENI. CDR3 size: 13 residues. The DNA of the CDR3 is TGTGCCAGCTCCTCGCCGGGAGTCTACGAGCAGTACTTC. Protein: CASSSPGVYEQYF.

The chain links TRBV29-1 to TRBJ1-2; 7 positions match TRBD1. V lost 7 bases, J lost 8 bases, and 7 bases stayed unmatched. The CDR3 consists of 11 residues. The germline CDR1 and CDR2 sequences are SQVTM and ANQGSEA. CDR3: CSARGLDGYTF. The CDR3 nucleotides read TGCAGCGCCAGGGGGTTAGACGGCTACACCTTC.

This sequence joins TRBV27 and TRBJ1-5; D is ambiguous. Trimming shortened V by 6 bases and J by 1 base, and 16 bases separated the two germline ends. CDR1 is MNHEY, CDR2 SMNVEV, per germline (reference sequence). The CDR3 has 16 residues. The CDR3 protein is CASSPLGSWSNQPQHF. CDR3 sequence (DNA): TGTGCCAGCAGCCCGTTGGGGAGTTGGAGCAATCAGCCCCAGCATTTT.

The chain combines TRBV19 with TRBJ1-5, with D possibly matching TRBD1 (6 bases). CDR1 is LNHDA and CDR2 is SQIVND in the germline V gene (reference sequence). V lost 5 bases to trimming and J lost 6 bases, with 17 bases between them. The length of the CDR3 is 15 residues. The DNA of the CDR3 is TGTGCCAGTAGTCTTAGGCTGACAGGTGGTCAGCCCCAGCATTTT. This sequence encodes CASSLRLTGGQPQHF. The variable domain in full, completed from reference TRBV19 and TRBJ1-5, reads DGGITQSPKYLFRKEGQNVTLSCEQNLNHDAMYWYRQDPGQGLRLIYYSQIVNDFQKGDIAEGYSVSREKKESFPLTVTSAQKNPTAFYLCASSLRLTGGQPQHFGDGTRLSIL.

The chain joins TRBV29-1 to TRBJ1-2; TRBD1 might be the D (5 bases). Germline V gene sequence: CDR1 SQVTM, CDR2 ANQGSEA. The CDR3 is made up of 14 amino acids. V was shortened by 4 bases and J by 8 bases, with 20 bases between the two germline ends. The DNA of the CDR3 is TGCAGCGTTGCCCCAACCAGGGCCTTAACCGGCTACACCTTC. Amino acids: CSVAPTRALTGYTF.

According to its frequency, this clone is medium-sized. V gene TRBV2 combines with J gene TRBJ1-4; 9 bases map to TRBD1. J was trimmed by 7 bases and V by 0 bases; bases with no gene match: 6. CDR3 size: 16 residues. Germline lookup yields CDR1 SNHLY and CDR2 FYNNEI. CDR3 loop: CASSEAVGTGFEKLFF. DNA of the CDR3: TGTGCCAGCAGTGAAGCTGTAGGGACAGGGTTTGAAAAACTGTTTTTT.